This record concerns one T cell receptor (beta chain) sequence. This clone's antigen is unknown. No quality values exist for individual bases; no much larger clone is one base distant. These data come from a study of blood T cell repertoires in COVID-19 (dated by TCRdb to the early 2020s). Regarding the complete study: The collaborator samples originated in the United States, Italy and Spain and spanned the acute and convalescent phases of COVID-19. The prospective study material was composed of cDNA or gDNA derived from T cells, B-cell-depleted T cells, or PBMCs. Subjects who had been exposed to COVID-19, were actively infected with it, or had recovered from it provided the deeply sampled blood TCRbeta repertoires that made up the dataset. The repertoires were released in a freely available public database intended as a resource for research on the immune response to SARS-CoV-2. The samples were drawn from the first 160 participants of the ongoing ImmuneRACE study and from 1,254 subjects provided by 6 global collaborators. The sample metadata nearly always contained a de-identified subject ID, COVID-19 status, age in years and sex. Where HLA class I and class II types were available, the types were taken from metadata supplied by the sample provider, not from assay-based typing.

In Seattle, one collaborating source enrolled patients while the infection was active and tracked those patients longitudinally over the course of disease. Collaborating institutions collected whole blood in K2EDTA tubes following their own protocols. Collaborator samples were shipped for TCRbeta analysis as frozen whole blood, isolated PBMCs, or DNA extracted from either sample type. The study at large found these results: The quantity of clinical and demographic metadata differed by source and by participant and was supplied without curation.

TCRbeta CDR3 regions were amplified from genomic DNA by means of the immunoSEQ Assay, a bias-controlled multiplex PCR. The paper's processing steps were these. Nucleated cell counts per sample were estimated from amplification of reference gene primers within the assay. Sequence reads were collapsed and filtered to measure the absolute abundance of every unique TCRbeta CDR3 rearrangement. For each sample, productive Simpson clonality was calculated by taking the square root of Simpson's diversity index across productive rearrangements. Not all clones reach the TCRdb copy of this immuneACCESS table, which keeps in-frame sequences only. Checked studies attribute under half of the gap to unresolved V genes and leave the rest unexplained. V and J calls and clone size are given by that table; D and trimming were obtained from the DNA. The sample table records approximately 300,000 clones; approximately 92% of these occur just once. Approximately 7.5% of the sample lies in the top ten.

The sample taken for sequencing was peripheral blood. This sequence was found in a woman in her 30s with COVID-19, enrolled during active disease.

In nucleotide form, the sequence is TGTGCCAGCAGCCAAGGGCAGGCACCTAACTATGGCTACACCTTC. It encodes CASSQGQAPNYGYTF. The V and J genes are TRBV4-2 and TRBJ1-2, with no D gene named confidently. Taken from the germline V gene, the CDR1 and CDR2 loops are LGHNA and YNFKEQ. The V and J ends are trimmed by 1 base and 0 bases, leaving 9 bases between them. There are 15 amino acids in the CDR3, from cysteine to phenylalanine inclusive. The entry retains the CDR3 DNA only, 45 bases that are in frame from base 1.